This paragraph covers one T cell receptor (beta chain) sequence. This specimen belongs to a study of blood T cell repertoires in COVID-19. Using immunoSEQ multiplex PCR, the repertoire was profiled, and TCRdb retains in-frame clones only, with some absent. The sample shows under 300,000 clones, roughly 91% of them seen only once. Trimming removed 4 bases from V and 6 bases from J; junction bases left unmatched: 10. CDR3 size: 16 residues. Germline V gene sequence: CDR1 SGDLS, CDR2 YYNGEE. This rearrangement joins TRBV9 to TRBJ2-7; TRBD2 matches 13 bases. The material sequenced was peripheral blood. The receptor was derived from a young man with COVID-19, enrolled during active disease. Written as DNA, the CDR3 is TGTGCCAGCAGCCCGGGACTAGCGGGGACCCTGGGCGAGCAGTACTTC. It encodes CASSPGLAGTLGEQYF.